The 18 T cell receptor beta chains below all came from one sample that was sequenced in a study of T cell changes during pregnancy in multiple sclerosis. The method was immunoSEQ multiplex PCR; TCRdb's version includes in-frame clones alone and lacks a portion of them. The repertoire holds about 83,000 clones, with roughly nine tenths as singletons. This sample comprised PBMCs, obtained in the first trimester of pregnancy. Receptor source: a female donor in good health, serving as a control in a pregnancy study. Some clones in this sample may be carry-over from other donors' samples.

This clone was seen only a few times. The rearrangement joins TRBV4-3 to TRBJ2-1; 10 bases align to TRBD2. Trimming took 2 bases from V and 6 from J; bases not matched to a gene: 10. The CDR3 has 17 amino acids. Germline V gene lookup returns CDR1 LGHNA and CDR2 YSLEER. The CDR3 loop reads CASSQKGGLAEVNEQFF. The CDR3 DNA is TGCGCCAGCAGCCAAAAGGGAGGACTAGCGGAGGTCAATGAGCAGTTCTTC.

The genes are TRBV10-3 and TRBJ2-1; 9 bases agree with TRBD2. CDR1 and CDR2 from the germline V gene are ENHRY and SYGVKD. The CDR3 consists of 14 residues. Trimming took 10 bases from V and 9 from J; bases not matched to a gene: 13. The CDR3, as DNA: TGTGCCACGAAGTTAGCGGGAGAGAAGGGTGAGCAGTTCTTC. Residues: CATKLAGEKGEQFF.

This CDR3 reads CASSIPGSNEKLFF. The CDR3 DNA sequence: TGTGCCAGTAGTATCCCCGGTTCTAATGAAAAACTGTTTTTT. The chain uses TRBV19 and TRBJ1-4; no reliable D call. With 3 bases removed from V and 3 bases from J, the gap between germline ends came to 8 bases. CDR1 is LNHDA and CDR2 is SQIVND in the germline V gene (reference sequence). The CDR3 has 14 amino acids.

The chain carries TRBV7-2 and TRBJ2-7, with no clear D. The V and J ends lost 1 base and 3 bases respectively, with 7 bases between them. The CDR3 is made up of 13 amino acids. CDR1 is SGHTA and CDR2 is FQGNSA in the germline V gene. CDR3 DNA sequence: TGTGCCAGCAGCTTAGGGCTGCACTACGAGCAGTACTTC. Translation gives CASSLGLHYEQYF.

The V gene is TRBV19, the J gene TRBJ2-1; no clear D. Trimming removed 0 bases at V and 8 bases at J, with 11 bases between. CDR1 is LNHDA and CDR2 is SQIVND in the germline V gene (reference sequence). The CDR3 totals 14 residues. The CDR3 DNA is TGTGCCAGTAGTATAGATATTGGTACGGATGAGCAGTTCTTC. It yields the protein CASSIDIGTDEQFF.

The chain joins TRBV27 to TRBJ2-1, with 10 bases lining up with TRBD2. This CDR3 is built from 15 residues. After removal of 5 bases from V and 10 bases from J, the junction contained 11 bases not matched to a gene. CDR1 is MNHEY and CDR2 is SMNVEV in the germline V gene (reference sequence). CDR3 coding DNA: TGTGCCAGCAGTACACTAGCGGGAAGCCAATGGGAGCAGTTCTTC. It specifies CASSTLAGSQWEQFF.

The chain combines TRBV19 with TRBJ1-6; 8 nucleotides line up with TRBD1. Germline-derived CDR1 and CDR2 are LNHDA and SQIVND (reference sequence). V lost 9 bases to trimming and J lost 1 base; unmatched junction nucleotides: 5. The CDR3 runs to 15 residues. CDR3 in DNA: TGTGCCAGCAGACGACAGGGGTCCTATAATTCACCCCTCCACTTT. Translating it yields CASRRQGSYNSPLHF. The full variable domain, rest sourced from reference TRBV19 and TRBJ1-6, is DGGITQSPKYLFRKEGQNVTLSCEQNLNHDAMYWYRQDPGQGLRLIYYSQIVNDFQKGDIAEGYSVSREKKESFPLTVTSAQKNPTAFYLCASRRQGSYNSPLHFGNGTRLTVT.

Of note for this clone: Other DNA sequences of this sample code for an identical CDR3. The genes are TRBV5-8 and TRBJ1-6; D gene unclear. CDR1 is SGHTS, CDR2 YDEGEE, per germline. V lost 5 bases and J 10 bases, leaving 19 bases between the germline ends. This CDR3 is built from 15 residues. The CDR3 DNA reads TGTGCCAGCAGTGATTCGGGAGGGTCGGGATCACCCCTCCACTTT. This gives the protein CASSDSGGSGSPLHF.

This clone has just one count. The V gene is TRBV6-5, the J gene TRBJ2-5; TRBD2 matches at 11 bases. J was trimmed by 1 base and V by 8 bases; bases with no gene match: 6. CDR3 length equals 15 residues. Germline values: CDR1 MNHEY, CDR2 SVGAGI. CDR3 loop: CASQIAGGTQETQYF. CDR3 coding DNA: TGTGCCAGCCAAATAGCGGGGGGGACCCAAGAGACCCAGTACTTC.

The CDR3 coding sequence is TGCGCCAGCAGCCCCCACGTAGCCGGGAGCTACAATGAGCAGTTCTTC. Its protein is CASSPHVAGSYNEQFF. This chain uses TRBV4-3 with TRBJ2-1, with TRBD2 as a possible D gene (6 bases). The length of the CDR3 is 16 residues. The V end was cut by 4 bases, the J end by 3 bases, with 16 bases between. Germline assignment: CDR1 LGHNA and CDR2 YSLEER.

The chain couples TRBV6-1 to TRBJ1-3, with TRBD1 as a possible D gene (6 bases). V was shortened by 5 bases and J by 5 bases, with 10 bases between the two germline ends. The length of the CDR3 is 13 residues. The germline gives CDR1 MNHNS, CDR2 SASEGT. CDR3 nucleotide sequence: TGTGCCAGCAGTTCAGGGGATCGAAACACCATATATTTT. It is translated as CASSSGDRNTIYF.

CDR3 bases: TGCAGCGTTGAAGACTCAGACTACGAGCAGTACTTC. The encoded protein is CSVEDSDYEQYF. The V and J genes are TRBV29-1 and TRBJ2-7; D not resolved. Germline-derived CDR1 and CDR2 are SQVTM and ANQGSEA. V was shortened by 0 bases and J by 3 bases, with 6 bases between the two germline ends. The CDR3 loop spans 12 amino acids.

For the CDR3, the DNA is TGTGCCAGCAGGGGCGTTAGGGGAAAGGCCGCCTACGAGCAGTACTTC. As protein: CASRGVRGKAAYEQYF. V and J are TRBV28 and TRBJ2-7; D is perhaps TRBD1 (5 bases). CDR1 is MDHEN and CDR2 is SYDVKM in the germline V gene. The germline V and J ends were trimmed by 6 bases and 2 bases, with 20 bases remaining between them. The CDR3 sequence is 16 residues long.

V usage is TRBV7-9 and J usage is TRBJ1-6, with a tentative D call TRBD1 (5 bases). This CDR3 spans 18 amino acids. The V end lost 4 bases, the J end lost 0 bases, and 16 bases lay between the germline ends. The germline CDR1 and CDR2 sequences are SEHNR and FQNEAQ (reference sequence). The CDR3 region has the DNA TGTGCCAGCAGCTCGAGATGGGGGGAGAGCTCCTATAATTCACCCCTCCACTTT. Translation gives CASSSRWGESSYNSPLHF.

The chain employs TRBV21-1 and TRBJ2-3; whether TRBD2, the table's D call, matches the DNA was not checked. TRBV21-1 is a pseudogene locus. This CDR3 comprises 15 residues. The CDR3 here is CASSKDGDWTDTQYF. In DNA, the CDR3 is TGTGCCAGCAGCAAAGACGGGGACTGGACAGATACGCAGTATTTT.

The V and J genes are TRBV19 and TRBJ2-3; 9 nucleotides align to TRBD2. In germline, CDR1 is LNHDA, CDR2 SQIVND (reference sequence). With 6 bases clipped from V and 0 bases from J, the junction kept 1 base outside the gene matches. This CDR3 region has 14 residues. The CDR3 region has the DNA TGTGCCAGTAGCACTAGCGGGAGCACAGATACGCAGTATTTT. Its translation is CASSTSGSTDTQYF. The whole variable domain, filled in from reference TRBV19 and TRBJ2-3, reads DGGITQSPKYLFRKEGQNVTLSCEQNLNHDAMYWYRQDPGQGLRLIYYSQIVNDFQKGDIAEGYSVSREKKESFPLTVTSAQKNPTAFYLCASSTSGSTDTQYFGPGTRLTVL.

The V gene is TRBV7-3, the J gene TRBJ2-1, with TRBD2 identical over 10 bases. J gave up 0 bases and V 3 bases, and 5 bases lay outside the gene matches. The germline gives CDR1 SGHTA, CDR2 FQGTGA. The CDR3 spans 17 residues. CDR3 amino acids: CASSFPGLASSYNEQFF. The CDR3 coding sequence is TGTGCCAGCAGCTTTCCGGGACTAGCGAGCTCCTACAATGAGCAGTTCTTC.

This clone showed up just once. The chain joins TRBV5-1 to TRBJ1-1; TRBD1 is a possible D gene (5 bases). This CDR3 spans 17 amino acids. V lost 4 bases and J 0 bases, leaving 19 bases between the germline ends. In germline, CDR1 is SGHRS, CDR2 YFSETQ. CDR3 amino acids: CASSRSGGSQLNTEAFF. The CDR3 nucleotides read TGCGCCAGCAGCCGATCTGGGGGGTCCCAACTGAACACTGAAGCTTTCTTT. Filled out from reference TRBV5-1 and TRBJ1-1, the complete variable domain reads KAGVTQTPRYLIKTRGQQVTLSCSPISGHRSVSWYQQTPGQGLQFLFEYFSETQRNKGNFPGRFSGRQFSNSRSEMNVSTLELGDSALYLCASSRSGGSQLNTEAFFGQGTRLTVV.